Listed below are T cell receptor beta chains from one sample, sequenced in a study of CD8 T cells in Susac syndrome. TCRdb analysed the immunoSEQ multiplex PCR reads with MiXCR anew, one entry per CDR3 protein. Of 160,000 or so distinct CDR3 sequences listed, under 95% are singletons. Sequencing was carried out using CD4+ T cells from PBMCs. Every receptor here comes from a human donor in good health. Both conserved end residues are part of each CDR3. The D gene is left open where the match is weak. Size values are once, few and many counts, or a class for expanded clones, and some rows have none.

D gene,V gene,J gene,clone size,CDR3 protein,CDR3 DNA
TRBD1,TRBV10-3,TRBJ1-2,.,CAISDQGANGYTF,TGTGCCATCAGTGATCAGGGGGCGAATGGCTACACCTTC
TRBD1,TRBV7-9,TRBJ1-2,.,CASSPPGQPPYGYTF,TGTGCCAGCAGCCCCCCGGGACAGCCACCCTATGGCTACACCTTC
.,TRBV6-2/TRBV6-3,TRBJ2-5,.,CASTPLGWYQTETQYF,TGTGCCAGCACCCCACTGGGGTGGTACCAAACGGAGACCCAGTACTTC
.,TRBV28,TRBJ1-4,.,CASRSPGTFVEKLFF,TGTGCCAGCAGGTCGCCCGGGACATTTGTGGAAAAACTGTTTTTT
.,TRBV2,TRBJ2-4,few,CASSEQLAKNIQYF,TGTGCCAGCAGTGAACAGCTAGCCAAAAACATTCAGTACTTC
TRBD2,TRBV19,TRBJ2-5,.,CASSGGLARQETQYF,TGTGCCAGTAGTGGGGGACTAGCGCGGCAAGAGACCCAGTACTTC
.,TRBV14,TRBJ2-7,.,CASSPGGPSYEQYF,TGTGCCAGCAGCCCCGGCGGTCCCTCCTACGAGCAGTACTTC
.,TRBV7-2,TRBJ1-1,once,CASSLVAGDTEAFF,TGTGCCAGCAGCTTAGTAGCAGGAGACACTGAAGCTTTCTTT
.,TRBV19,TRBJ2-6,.,CASRLDSGANVLTF,TGTGCCAGTAGGTTGGACTCTGGGGCCAACGTCCTGACTTTC
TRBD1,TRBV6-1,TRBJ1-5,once,CASTEQGADQPQHF,TGTGCCAGCACCGAACAGGGGGCGGATCAGCCCCAGCATTTT
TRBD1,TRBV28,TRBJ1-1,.,CASSKHRGTEAFF,TGTGCCAGCAGTAAACACAGGGGCACTGAAGCTTTCTTT
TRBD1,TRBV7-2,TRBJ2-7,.,CASSLRSRDRIIYEQYF,TGTGCCAGCAGCTTACGCTCTCGGGACAGGATAATCTACGAGCAGTACTTC
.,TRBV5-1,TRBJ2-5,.,CASSLGELGSQETQYF,TGCGCCAGCAGCTTGGGGGAGCTAGGCTCACAAGAGACCCAGTACTTC
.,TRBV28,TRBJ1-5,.,CASSLVGGHQPQHF,TGTGCCAGCAGTTTAGTAGGGGGACATCAGCCCCAGCATTTT
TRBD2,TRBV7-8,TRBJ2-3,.,CASSLGSGSTDTQYF,TGTGCCAGCAGCTTAGGTAGCGGGAGCACAGATACGCAGTATTTT
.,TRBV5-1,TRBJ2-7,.,CASSQGRTYEQYF,TGCGCCAGCAGCCAAGGAAGGACCTACGAGCAGTACTTC
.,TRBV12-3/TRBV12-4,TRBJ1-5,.,CASSLRGSNQPQHF,TGTGCCAGCAGTTTAAGGGGAAGCAATCAGCCCCAGCATTTT
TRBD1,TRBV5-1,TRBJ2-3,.,CASSETGGGTQYF,TGCGCCAGCAGCGAGACAGGGGGCGGGACGCAGTATTTT
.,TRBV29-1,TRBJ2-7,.,CSVVRGFLGSYEQYF,TGCAGCGTTGTCAGGGGATTTTTGGGCTCCTACGAGCAGTACTTC
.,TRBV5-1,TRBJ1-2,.,CASSTGSAGMSGYTF,TGCGCCAGCAGCACCGGGAGTGCCGGGATGAGTGGCTACACCTTC
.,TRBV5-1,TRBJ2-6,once,CASSLEAAGANVLTF,TGCGCCAGCAGCTTGGAGGCGGCTGGGGCCAACGTCCTGACTTTC
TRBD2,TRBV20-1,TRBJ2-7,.,CSARRLAGDGGEQYF,TGCAGTGCTAGACGTCTAGCGGGAGACGGGGGCGAGCAGTACTTC
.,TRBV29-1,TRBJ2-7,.,CSVLRGGDTYEQYF,TGCAGCGTCCTAAGAGGGGGGGATACCTACGAGCAGTACTTC
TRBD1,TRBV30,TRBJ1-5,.,CAWSAGTVSNQPQHF,TGTGCCTGGAGTGCCGGGACAGTATCCAATCAGCCCCAGCATTTT
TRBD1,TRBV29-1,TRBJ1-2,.,CSVDVQGLYGYTF,TGCAGCGTTGATGTACAGGGGCTCTATGGCTACACCTTC
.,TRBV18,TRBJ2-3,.,CASSPTQGFTDTQYF,TGTGCCAGCTCACCTACACAGGGATTCACAGATACGCAGTATTTT
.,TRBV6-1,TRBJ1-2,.,CASSDPRGYTF,TGTGCCAGCAGTGACCCCCGAGGCTACACCTTC
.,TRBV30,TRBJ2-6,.,CACSSSGANVLTF,TGTGCCTGTTCCTCATCTGGGGCCAACGTCCTGACTTTC
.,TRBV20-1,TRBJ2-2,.,CSAPNGYTGELFF,TGCAGTGCTCCTAACGGGTACACCGGGGAGCTGTTTTTT
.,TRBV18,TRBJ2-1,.,CASSPGAEMQFF,TGTGCCAGCTCACCAGGGGCAGAAATGCAGTTCTTC
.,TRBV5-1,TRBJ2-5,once,CASSLEGEETQYF,TGCGCCAGCAGCTTGGAGGGGGAAGAGACCCAGTACTTC
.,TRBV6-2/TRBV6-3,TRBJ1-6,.,CASTRPGENSPLHF,TGTGCCAGCACCCGGCCAGGGGAGAATTCACCCCTCCACTTT
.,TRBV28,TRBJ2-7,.,CASSPPVAVTYEQYF,TGTGCCAGCAGTCCCCCAGTAGCCGTTACCTACGAGCAGTACTTC
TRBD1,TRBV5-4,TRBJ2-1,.,CASSANRGQTYNEQFF,TGTGCCAGCAGCGCCAACAGGGGGCAAACCTACAATGAGCAGTTCTTC
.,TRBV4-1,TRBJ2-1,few,CASSWAPYNEQFF,TGCGCCAGCAGCTGGGCCCCATACAATGAGCAGTTCTTC
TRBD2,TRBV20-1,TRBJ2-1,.,CSGLAGGRDEQFF,TGCAGTGGACTAGCGGGAGGCCGGGATGAGCAGTTCTTC
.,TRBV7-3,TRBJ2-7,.,CASSAGQWDEQYF,TGTGCCAGCAGCGCGGGACAGTGGGACGAGCAGTACTTC
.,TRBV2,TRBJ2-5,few,CASRQYQETQYF,TGTGCCAGCAGACAGTACCAAGAGACCCAGTACTTC
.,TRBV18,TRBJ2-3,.,CASSGLGAADTQYF,TGTGCCAGCTCAGGTCTTGGGGCGGCAGATACGCAGTATTTT
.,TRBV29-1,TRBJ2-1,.,CSMGLIYNEQFF,TGCAGCATGGGACTTATCTACAATGAGCAGTTCTTC
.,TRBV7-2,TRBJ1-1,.,CASSPPRHTEAFF,TGTGCCAGCAGCCCTCCCCGGCACACTGAAGCTTTCTTT
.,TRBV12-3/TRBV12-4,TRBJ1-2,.,CASSFGEGRFYGYTF,TGTGCCAGCAGTTTTGGGGAAGGCAGGTTCTATGGCTACACCTTC
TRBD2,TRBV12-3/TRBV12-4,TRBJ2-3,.,CASSLRRGAPDTQYF,TGTGCCAGCAGTTTAAGGCGGGGGGCCCCAGATACGCAGTATTTT
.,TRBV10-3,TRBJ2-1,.,CATRGVYSYNEQFF,TGTGCCACCCGAGGGGTCTACTCCTACAATGAGCAGTTCTTC
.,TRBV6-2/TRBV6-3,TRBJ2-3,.,CASGTPRPQYF,TGTGCCAGCGGGACTCCTCGGCCGCAGTATTTT
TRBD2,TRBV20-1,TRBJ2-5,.,CSASTSGGSETQYF,TGCAGTGCGAGTACTAGCGGGGGATCAGAGACCCAGTACTTC
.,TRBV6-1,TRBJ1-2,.,CASSELPGRGYTF,TGTGCCAGCAGTGAACTACCGGGACGAGGCTACACCTTC
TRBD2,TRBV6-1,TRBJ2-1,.,CASSDVAGGQNNEQFF,TGTGCCAGCAGTGATGTAGCGGGAGGTCAAAACAATGAGCAGTTCTTC
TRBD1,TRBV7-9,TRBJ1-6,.,CASSRDRVGSPLHF,TGTGCCAGCAGTCGTGACAGGGTGGGGTCACCCCTCCACTTT
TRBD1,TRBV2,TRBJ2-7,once,CASNGQVPTGEQYF,TGTGCCAGCAACGGACAGGTTCCAACTGGCGAGCAGTACTTC
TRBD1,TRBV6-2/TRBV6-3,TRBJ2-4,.,CASSYSTGTGGYGAKNIQYF,TGTGCCAGCAGTTACTCTACCGGGACAGGGGGCTATGGGGCCAAAAACATTCAGTACTTC
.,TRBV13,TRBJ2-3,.,CASSLGASNTDTQYF,TGTGCCAGCAGCTTAGGGGCCTCAAACACAGATACGCAGTATTTT
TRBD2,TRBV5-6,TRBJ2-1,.,CASSSSGRAIDEQFF,TGTGCCAGCAGCTCTAGCGGGAGGGCCATCGATGAGCAGTTCTTC
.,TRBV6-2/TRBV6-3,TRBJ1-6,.,CASNDVPRPLHF,TGTGCCAGCAATGACGTCCCAAGGCCCCTCCACTTT
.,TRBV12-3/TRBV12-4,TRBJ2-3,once,CASSFGSWLRETDTQYF,TGTGCCAGCAGTTTCGGCTCGTGGCTCAGGGAGACAGATACGCAGTATTTT
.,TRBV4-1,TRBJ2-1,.,CASRPIWKGDRYNEQFF,TGCGCCAGCAGGCCAATATGGAAGGGGGATAGGTACAATGAGCAGTTCTTC
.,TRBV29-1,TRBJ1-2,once,CSVIGGNNYGYTF,TGCAGCGTTATTGGAGGGAATAACTATGGCTACACCTTC
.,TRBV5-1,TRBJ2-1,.,CASSLVSDSYNEQFF,TGCGCCAGCAGCTTGGTGTCAGACTCCTACAATGAGCAGTTCTTC
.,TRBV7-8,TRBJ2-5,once,CASRGSAAQETQYF,TGTGCCAGCAGGGGTAGCGCGGCCCAAGAGACCCAGTACTTC